The rows below give T cell receptor beta chains drawn from one sample of a study of cytomegalovirus exposure and HLA in healthy donors. Sequencing was performed with immunoSEQ multiplex PCR; in TCRdb, only in-frame clones are kept and a portion is missing. The table includes some 170,000 clones, 80% detected once. Sequencing was done on a sample of PBMCs. These receptors all stem from a woman between 45 and 65 years old in good health and CMV-seronegative. Each CDR3 is given with its conserved first and last residue. The order of the fields is clone size, V gene, D gene, J gene, CDR3 DNA, CDR3 protein. D genes are given only for firm matches. Clone size, where shown, is once, few, many, or a class for clones that have expanded.

NA	TRBV4-3	TRBD1	TRBJ1-2	TGCGCCAGCAGCCAAATACAGGGGGTTAACTATGGCTACACCTTC	CASSQIQGVNYGYTF
NA	TRBV27	NA	TRBJ2-5	TGTGCCAGCAGTCCGAACGGTGGCCAAGAGACCCAGTACTTC	CASSPNGGQETQYF
NA	TRBV19	NA	TRBJ2-6	TGTGCCAGTAGTACCTTACAGACTGGGGCCAACGTCCTGACTTTC	CASSTLQTGANVLTF
NA	TRBV7-2	NA	TRBJ2-7	TGTGCCAGCAGCTCCAGGGGTACCCCCCCAGGGAACGAGCAGTACTTC	CASSSRGTPPGNEQYF
NA	TRBV9	NA	TRBJ1-1	TGTGCCAGCAGCGGGGAGGCAGGGCAAAAAGCTTTCTTT	CASSGEAGQKAFF
NA	TRBV28	NA	TRBJ1-1	TGTGCCAGCAGTCCAGGGGACCGCCCATGGAACACTGAAGCTTTCTTT	CASSPGDRPWNTEAFF
NA	TRBV27	TRBD1	TRBJ1-1	TGTGCCAGCGCGACAGGGGGCACTGAAGCTTTCTTT	CASATGGTEAFF
NA	TRBV7-9	NA	TRBJ1-4	TGTGCCAGCGGGACACGCTTTAATGAAAAACTGTTTTTT	CASGTRFNEKLFF
NA	TRBV28	NA	TRBJ1-4	TGTGCCAGCAGCCCAACAGGGTTGGGTAATGAAAAACTGTTTTTT	CASSPTGLGNEKLFF
NA	TRBV20-1	NA	TRBJ2-7	TGCAGTGCTAGGGGGGCGGGCCAGTGGTACTTC	CSARGAGQWYF
NA	TRBV11-2	TRBD2	TRBJ2-1	TGTGCCAGCAGTTTCACTAGCGGGAGTGGTGAGCAGTTCTTC	CASSFTSGSGEQFF
NA	TRBV5-8	TRBD1	TRBJ1-2	TGTGCCAGCAGCTATCGACAGGGGGACGGCTACACCTTC	CASSYRQGDGYTF
NA	TRBV11-3	NA	TRBJ1-1	TGTGCCAGCAGTCGTAGCATGAACACTGAAGCTTTCTTT	CASSRSMNTEAFF
NA	TRBV10-3	NA	TRBJ1-2	TGTGCCATCAGTGAGGGATGGGCGGGGGTTTCGGGCTACACCTTC	CAISEGWAGVSGYTF
NA	TRBV4-2	TRBD1	TRBJ2-7	TGTGCCAGCAGCCTACCGGGACAGGGGGTAATCGACGAGCAGTACTTC	CASSLPGQGVIDEQYF
NA	TRBV30	NA	TRBJ2-1	TGTGCCTGGAGTATCACAGGGTATGAGCAGTTCTTC	CAWSITGYEQFF
once	TRBV28	TRBD1	TRBJ1-4	TGTGCCAGCAGTACTACAGGGGGGAATGAAAAACTGTTTTTT	CASSTTGGNEKLFF
NA	TRBV29-1	NA	TRBJ2-7	TGCAGCGTCCTCCGCCGAGACAATCCCTACGAGCAGTACTTC	CSVLRRDNPYEQYF
NA	TRBV9	TRBD2	TRBJ2-1	TGTGCCAGCAGCCAGACTAGCAGCTCCTACAATGAGCAGTTCTTC	CASSQTSSSYNEQFF
NA	TRBV5-4	TRBD1	TRBJ2-7	TGTGCCAGCAGCTTCGACAGGGGGGACTACGAGCAGTACTTC	CASSFDRGDYEQYF
NA	TRBV4-3	NA	TRBJ2-1	TGCGCCAGCAGCCAGGGGCTGTACAATGAGCAGTTCTTC	CASSQGLYNEQFF
NA	TRBV27	TRBD1	TRBJ1-2	TGTGCCAGCAGAGGGACAGGAAAAAACTATGGCTACACCTTC	CASRGTGKNYGYTF
NA	TRBV29-1	TRBD1	TRBJ2-5	TGCAGCGTTGAAGGGGGCGACAGGGGTCGAAGGACCCAGTACTTC	CSVEGGDRGRRTQYF
NA	TRBV19	TRBD1	TRBJ2-7	TGTGCCAGTAGTATTGGGGACAGGGGTGTGGAGCAGTACTTC	CASSIGDRGVEQYF
NA	TRBV4-3	TRBD1	TRBJ1-1	TGCGCCAGCAGCCAAGATCTCCGGCGGACAGGGGGCCGCAACACTGAAGCTTTCTTT	CASSQDLRRTGGRNTEAFF
NA	TRBV11-2	NA	TRBJ2-5	TGTGCCAGCAGCTTTGACAGGAACCTACAGACCCAGTACTTC	CASSFDRNLQTQYF
NA	TRBV6-5	TRBD1	TRBJ2-7	TGTGCCAGCAGTGGACAGGGGGACTGGTACGAGCAGTACTTC	CASSGQGDWYEQYF
NA	TRBV7-2	NA	TRBJ1-2	TGTGCCAGCAGCTTAAGGTATTCCGGGACTTTTTCCCACGGCTACACCTTC	CASSLRYSGTFSHGYTF
NA	TRBV5-1	TRBD1	TRBJ2-3	TGCGCCAGCAGCATACCGGGACAGGGTTCAGATACGCAGTATTTT	CASSIPGQGSDTQYF
NA	TRBV5-6	NA	TRBJ1-2	TGTGCCAGCAGCTCTTCGGGGAGGGCCCTCCTTGACGGCTACACCTTC	CASSSSGRALLDGYTF
few	TRBV6-4	TRBD2	TRBJ2-1	TGTGCCAGCAGCTCGACTAGCGGGGGGTACAATGAGCAGTTCTTC	CASSSTSGGYNEQFF
NA	TRBV15	NA	TRBJ1-6	TGTGCCACCAGCAGAGATAGAAGAGGACAGTATAATTCACCCCTCCACTTT	CATSRDRRGQYNSPLHF
NA	TRBV19	NA	TRBJ1-4	TGTGCCAGTAGTGCCAGTTTTAATGAAAAACTGTTTTTT	CASSASFNEKLFF
NA	TRBV9	TRBD2	TRBJ2-3	TGTGCCAGCAGCGTAGATAGCGGCGGGAGAGGGGCAGATACGCAGTATTTT	CASSVDSGGRGADTQYF
NA	TRBV7-2	TRBD1	TRBJ1-5	TGTGCCAGCAGCTTAGGACAGGGCCGGAATCAGCCCCAGCATTTT	CASSLGQGRNQPQHF
NA	TRBV10-1	TRBD2	TRBJ2-5	TGCGCCAGCAGTGGGACTAGCGGGGGGGCCCAAGAGACCCAGTACTTC	CASSGTSGGAQETQYF
NA	TRBV11-2	TRBD2	TRBJ2-1	TGTGCCAGCAGCTTAGATGGTTCTGGAGCGGGAGGGAACTACAATGAGCAGTTCTTC	CASSLDGSGAGGNYNEQFF
NA	TRBV4-3	NA	TRBJ1-1	TGCGCCAGCAGCCAGGGAGGGGCGGGGAACACTGAAGCTTTCTTT	CASSQGGAGNTEAFF
NA	TRBV7-8	TRBD2	TRBJ2-7	TGTGCCAGCAGCTTAGCTAGGACTAGCGGGTACGAGCAGTACTTC	CASSLARTSGYEQYF
NA	TRBV28	TRBD1	TRBJ1-4	TGTGCCAGCAGGACAGGGGGAACTAATGAAAAACTGTTTTTT	CASRTGGTNEKLFF
NA	TRBV27	NA	TRBJ2-4	TGTGCCAGCAGCAAACTAGCTTTTCCTGCCAAAAACATTCAGTACTTC	CASSKLAFPAKNIQYF
NA	TRBV27	TRBD1	TRBJ2-7	TGTGCCAGCAGTTTAACCCGGACAGGGCTTCTTGAGCAGTACTTC	CASSLTRTGLLEQYF
NA	TRBV6-5	TRBD2	TRBJ2-7	TGTGCCAGCAGTTTGGGAGGGCGGGAGTACTTC	CASSLGGREYF
few	TRBV2	NA	TRBJ1-5	TGTGCCAGCAGTGGGGGCTTCAATCAGCCCCAGCATTTT	CASSGGFNQPQHF